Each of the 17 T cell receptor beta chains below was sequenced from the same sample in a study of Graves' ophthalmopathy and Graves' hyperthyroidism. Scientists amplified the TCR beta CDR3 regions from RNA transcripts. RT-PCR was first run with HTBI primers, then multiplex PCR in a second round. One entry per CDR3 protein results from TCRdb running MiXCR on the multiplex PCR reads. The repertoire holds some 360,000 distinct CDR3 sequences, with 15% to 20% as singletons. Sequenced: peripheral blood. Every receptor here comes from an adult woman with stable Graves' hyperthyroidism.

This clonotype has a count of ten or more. CDR3 nucleotides: TGTGCCAGCAGTTACGGGACGTTGGGATCCTCTGGGGCCAACGTCCTGACTTTC. Translating gives CASSYGTLGSSGANVLTF. V is TRBV6-2 or TRBV6-3 and J is TRBJ2-6; D may be TRBD1 or TRBD2 (5 bases each). V was trimmed by 2 bases and J by 0 bases, leaving 14 bases between them. This CDR3 is built from 18 residues. Germline lookup yields CDR1 MNHEY and CDR2 SVGEGT.

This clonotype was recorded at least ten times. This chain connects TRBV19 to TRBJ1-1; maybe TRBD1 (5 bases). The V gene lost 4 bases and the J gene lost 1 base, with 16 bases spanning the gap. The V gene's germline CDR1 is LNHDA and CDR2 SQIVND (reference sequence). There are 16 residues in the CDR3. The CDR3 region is CASSTRGAWGNTEAFF. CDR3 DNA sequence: TGTGCCAGTAGTACTCGCGGGGCTTGGGGGAACACTGAAGCTTTCTTT.

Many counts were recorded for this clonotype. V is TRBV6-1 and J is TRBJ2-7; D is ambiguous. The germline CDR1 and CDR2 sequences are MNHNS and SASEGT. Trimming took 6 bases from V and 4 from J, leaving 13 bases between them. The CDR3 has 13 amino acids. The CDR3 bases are TGTGCCAGCAGGGAATCGACGGATTACGAGCAGTACTTC. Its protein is CASRESTDYEQYF.

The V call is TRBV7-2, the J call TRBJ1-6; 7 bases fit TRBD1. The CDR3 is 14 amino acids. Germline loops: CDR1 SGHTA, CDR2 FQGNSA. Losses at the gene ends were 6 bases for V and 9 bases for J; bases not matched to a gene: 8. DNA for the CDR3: TGTGCCAGCAGAGCCGGGACAGTGGGTTCACCCCTCCACTTT. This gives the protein CASRAGTVGSPLHF.

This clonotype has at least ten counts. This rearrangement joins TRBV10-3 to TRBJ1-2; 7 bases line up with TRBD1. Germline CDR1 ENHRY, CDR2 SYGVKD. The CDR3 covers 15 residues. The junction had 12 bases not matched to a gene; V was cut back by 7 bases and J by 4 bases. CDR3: CAINVGGASGYGYTF. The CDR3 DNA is TGTGCCATCAATGTAGGGGGCGCATCCGGCTATGGCTACACCTTC.

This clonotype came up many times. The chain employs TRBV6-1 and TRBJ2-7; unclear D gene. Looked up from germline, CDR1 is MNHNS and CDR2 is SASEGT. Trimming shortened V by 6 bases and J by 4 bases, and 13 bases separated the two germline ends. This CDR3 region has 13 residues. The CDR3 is CASSRRREYEQYF. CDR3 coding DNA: TGTGCCAGCAGCCGCCGGCGAGAGTACGAGCAGTACTTC.

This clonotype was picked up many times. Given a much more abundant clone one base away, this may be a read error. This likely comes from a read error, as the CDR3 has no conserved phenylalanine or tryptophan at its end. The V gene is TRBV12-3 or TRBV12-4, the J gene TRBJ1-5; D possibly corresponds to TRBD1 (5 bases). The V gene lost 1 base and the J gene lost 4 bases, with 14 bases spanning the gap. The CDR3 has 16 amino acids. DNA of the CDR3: TGTGCCAGCAGTTTAGTGAGTACCGGGGGAAATCAGCCCCAGCATCTT. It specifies CASSLVSTGGNQPQHL.

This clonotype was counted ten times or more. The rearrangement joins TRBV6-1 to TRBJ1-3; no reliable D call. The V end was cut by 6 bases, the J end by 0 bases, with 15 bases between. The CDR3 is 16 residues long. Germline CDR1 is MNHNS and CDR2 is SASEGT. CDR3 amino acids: CASRKGPHYSGNTIYF. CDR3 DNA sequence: TGTGCCAGCAGGAAGGGCCCCCATTACTCTGGAAACACCATATATTTT.

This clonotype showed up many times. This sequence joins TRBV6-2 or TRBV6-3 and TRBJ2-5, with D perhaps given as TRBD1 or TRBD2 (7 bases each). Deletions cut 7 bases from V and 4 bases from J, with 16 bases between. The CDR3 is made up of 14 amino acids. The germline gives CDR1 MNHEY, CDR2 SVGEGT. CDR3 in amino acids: CASIQGGAAETQYF. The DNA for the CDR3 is TGTGCCAGCATCCAGGGGGGGGCCGCAGAGACCCAGTACTTC.

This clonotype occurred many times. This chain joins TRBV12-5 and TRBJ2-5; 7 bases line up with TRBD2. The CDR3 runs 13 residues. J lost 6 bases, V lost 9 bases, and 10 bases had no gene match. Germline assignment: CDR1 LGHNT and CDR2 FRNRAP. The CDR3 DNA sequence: TGTGCTAGCCAAAAAACTAGCGAACAGACCCAGTACTTC. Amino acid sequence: CASQKTSEQTQYF.

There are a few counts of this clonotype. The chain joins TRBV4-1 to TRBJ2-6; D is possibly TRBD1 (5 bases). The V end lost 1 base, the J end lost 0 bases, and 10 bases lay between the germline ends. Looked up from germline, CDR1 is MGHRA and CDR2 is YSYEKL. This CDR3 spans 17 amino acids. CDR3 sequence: CASSQVAQGSGANVLTF. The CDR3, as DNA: TGCGCCAGCAGCCAAGTGGCTCAGGGCTCTGGGGCCAACGTCCTGACTTTC.

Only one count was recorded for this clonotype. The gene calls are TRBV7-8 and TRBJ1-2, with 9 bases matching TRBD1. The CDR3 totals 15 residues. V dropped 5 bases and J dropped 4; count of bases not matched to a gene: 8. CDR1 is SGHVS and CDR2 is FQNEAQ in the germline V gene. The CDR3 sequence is CASSPLGQGSYGYTF. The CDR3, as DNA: TGTGCCAGCAGCCCCTTGGGACAGGGTAGCTATGGCTACACCTTC.

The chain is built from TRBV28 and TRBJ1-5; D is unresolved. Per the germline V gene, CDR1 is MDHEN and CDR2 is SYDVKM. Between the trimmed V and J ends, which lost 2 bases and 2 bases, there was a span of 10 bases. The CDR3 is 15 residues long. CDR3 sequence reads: CASSLPGRGNQPQHF. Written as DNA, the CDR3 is TGTGCCAGCAGTTTACCTGGGCGGGGCAATCAGCCCCAGCATTTT.

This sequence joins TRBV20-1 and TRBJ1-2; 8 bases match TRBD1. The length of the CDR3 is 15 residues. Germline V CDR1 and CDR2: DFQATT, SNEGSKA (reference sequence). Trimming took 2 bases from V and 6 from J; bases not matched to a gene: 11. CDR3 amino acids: CSARSPGGEGDGYTF. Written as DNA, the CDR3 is TGCAGTGCTAGATCCCCAGGGGGCGAAGGTGATGGCTACACCTTC.

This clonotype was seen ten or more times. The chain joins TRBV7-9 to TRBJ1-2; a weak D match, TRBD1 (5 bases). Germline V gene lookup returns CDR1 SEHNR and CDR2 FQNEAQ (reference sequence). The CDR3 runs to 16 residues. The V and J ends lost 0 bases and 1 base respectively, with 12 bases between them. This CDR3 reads CASSLATGTVNYGYTF. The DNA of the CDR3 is TGTGCCAGCAGCTTAGCCACCGGGACGGTTAACTATGGCTACACCTTC.

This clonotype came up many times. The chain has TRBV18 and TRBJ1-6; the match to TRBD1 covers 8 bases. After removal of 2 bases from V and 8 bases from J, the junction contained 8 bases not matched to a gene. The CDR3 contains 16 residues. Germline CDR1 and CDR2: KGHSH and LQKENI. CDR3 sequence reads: CASSPRTGMADSPLHF. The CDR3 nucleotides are TGTGCCAGCTCACCAAGGACAGGGATGGCGGATTCACCCCTCCACTTT.

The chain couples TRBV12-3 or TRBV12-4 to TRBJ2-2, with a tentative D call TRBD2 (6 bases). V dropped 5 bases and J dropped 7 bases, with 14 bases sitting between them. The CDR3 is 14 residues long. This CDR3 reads CASSAGGRSGELFF. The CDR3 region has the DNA TGTGCCAGCAGTGCCGGGGGAAGAAGCGGGGAGCTGTTTTTT.